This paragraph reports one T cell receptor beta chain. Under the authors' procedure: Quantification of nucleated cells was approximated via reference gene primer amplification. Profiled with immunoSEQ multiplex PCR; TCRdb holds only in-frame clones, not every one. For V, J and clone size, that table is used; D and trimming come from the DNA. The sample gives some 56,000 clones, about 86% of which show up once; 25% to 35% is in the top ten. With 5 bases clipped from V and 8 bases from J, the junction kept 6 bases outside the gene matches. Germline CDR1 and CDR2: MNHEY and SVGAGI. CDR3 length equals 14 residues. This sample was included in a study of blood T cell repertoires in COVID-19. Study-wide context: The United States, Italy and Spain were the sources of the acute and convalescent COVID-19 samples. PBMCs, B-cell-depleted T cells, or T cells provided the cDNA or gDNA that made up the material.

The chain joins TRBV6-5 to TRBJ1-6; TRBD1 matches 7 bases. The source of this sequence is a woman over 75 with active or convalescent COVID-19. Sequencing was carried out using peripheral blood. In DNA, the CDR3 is TGTGCCAGCAGTATAGGGGGCTGGGATTCACCCCTCCACTTT. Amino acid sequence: CASSIGGWDSPLHF.